This record concerns one T cell receptor (beta chain) sequence. The data belong to a study of blood T cell repertoires in COVID-19. The wider study: Material from acute and convalescent COVID-19 was sourced from the United States, Italy and Spain. PBMCs, B-cell-depleted T cells, or T cells were the source of the cDNA or gDNA that made up the material.

In the original processing: Researchers report that nucleated cell counts were estimated from reference gene primer amplification. This table comes from immunoSEQ multiplex PCR, and its TCRdb copy is limited to in-frame clones, with some not included. That table gives V, J and clone size, and the DNA gave D and trimming. Of about 160,000 clones listed, around 80% are singletons. The TCR originated in a man aged 60 to 75 with active or convalescent COVID-19. Sequencing was done on a sample of peripheral blood.

DNA of the CDR3: TGTGCCAGCAGCAAGAGCGCGGCCAGTCGGAGTAGTCGACGCGAGCAGTACTTC. Protein: CASSKSAASRSSRREQYF. The chain recombines TRBV7-9 with TRBJ2-7, with D unresolved. This CDR3 comprises 18 residues. The V gene's germline CDR1 is SEHNR and CDR2 FQNEAQ (reference sequence). V was trimmed by 5 bases and J by 6 bases, leaving 29 bases between them. Filled out from reference TRBV7-9 and TRBJ2-7, the complete variable domain reads DTGVSQNPRHKITKRGQNVTFRCDPISEHNRLYWYRQTLGQGPEFLTYFQNEAQLEKSRLLSDRFSAERPKGSFSTLEIQRTEQGDSAMYLCASSKSAASRSSRREQYFGPGTRLTVT.